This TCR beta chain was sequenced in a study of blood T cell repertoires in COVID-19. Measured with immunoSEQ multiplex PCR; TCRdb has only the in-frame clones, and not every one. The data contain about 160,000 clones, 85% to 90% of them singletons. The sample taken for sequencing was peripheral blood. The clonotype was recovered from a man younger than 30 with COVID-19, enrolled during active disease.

The CDR3 sequence is CASSQDRGNTIYF. The CDR3 coding sequence is TGTGCCAGCAGCCAAGATCGGGGAAACACCATATATTTT. The chain carries TRBV14 and TRBJ1-3; D is unresolved. Germline CDR1 and CDR2: SGHDN and FVKESK. The CDR3 totals 13 residues. The V end lost 0 bases, the J end lost 4 bases, and 4 bases lay between the germline ends. Combining the CDR3 with reference TRBV14 and TRBJ1-3 gives the whole variable domain EAGVTQFPSHSVIEKGQTVTLRCDPISGHDNLYWYRRVMGKEIKFLLHFVKESKQDESGMPNNRFLAERTGGTYSTLKVQPAELEDSGVYFCASSQDRGNTIYFGEGSWLTVV.